The TCR beta chain under discussion was sequenced for a study of tumor-infiltrating lymphocytes in primary liver carcinoma. Blood RNA originated from unsorted whole blood, with germline DNA additionally extracted. The CDR3 is made up of 15 amino acids. Germline values: CDR1 SGHAT, CDR2 FQNNGV. As for this clonotype: Germline and junction disagree at one end, which may indicate a read error.

TCR beta cDNA was reverse-transcribed from 450 to 500 ng of total RNA. The reaction used a constant-region primer and ProtoScript II reverse transcriptase. Libraries of TCR beta came from three nested multiplex PCR rounds with slightly modified ARM-PCR. The two initial PCR rounds, 9 to 11 cycles each, used TRBV1-TRBV30 forward and C-beta reverse primers. MiXCR, run by TCRdb on the multiplex PCR reads, gives a single entry per CDR3 protein. The sample has approximately 330,000 distinct CDR3 sequences; 65% are singletons. This clonotype originated in a middle-aged man with primary liver carcinoma and hepatitis B virus infection. The sample consisted of peripheral blood. The chain links TRBV11-2 to TRBJ2-7; D is perhaps TRBD2 (5 bases). The CDR3 here is CAISLSSGITNEQYF. CDR3 sequence (DNA): TGTGCCATCAGCTTATCCTCGGGGATTACCAACGAGCAGTACTTT.